This TCR beta chain stems from a study of T cell responses to AZD1222 COVID-19 vaccine. Study-level findings and limits: Receipt of two AZD1222 doses was followed by a rise in Spike-specific TCR breadth and depth.

Comments on this clone: The antigen remains unidentified. Other DNA sequences in the sample encode the same CDR3.

The table came from immunoSEQ multiplex PCR; TCRdb's copy has only in-frame clones and leaves some out. This sample has 150,000 to 200,000 clones, with approximately 90% found just once. Trimming stripped 3 bases from V and 3 bases from J, with 6 bases between. The CDR3 is 13 residues long. This chain uses TRBV12-3 or TRBV12-4 with TRBJ1-5; D ambiguous. The clonotype comes from an adult in good health. The sample here was peripheral blood, taken on day 0 of AZD1222 vaccination. The CDR3 nucleotides read TGTGCCAGCAGTTTTACAGTCAATCAGCCCCAGCATTTT. Translation gives CASSFTVNQPQHF.